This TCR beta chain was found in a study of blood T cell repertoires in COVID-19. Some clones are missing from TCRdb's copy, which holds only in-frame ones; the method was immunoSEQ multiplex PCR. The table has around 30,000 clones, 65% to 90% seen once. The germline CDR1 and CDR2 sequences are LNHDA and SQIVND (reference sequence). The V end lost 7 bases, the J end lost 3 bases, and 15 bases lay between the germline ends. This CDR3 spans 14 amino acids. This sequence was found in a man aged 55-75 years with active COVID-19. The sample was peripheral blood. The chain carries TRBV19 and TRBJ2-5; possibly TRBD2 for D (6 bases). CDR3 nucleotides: TGTGCCAGTAACGACGGGCGGGAAAAAGAGACCCAGTACTTC. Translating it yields CASNDGREKETQYF.